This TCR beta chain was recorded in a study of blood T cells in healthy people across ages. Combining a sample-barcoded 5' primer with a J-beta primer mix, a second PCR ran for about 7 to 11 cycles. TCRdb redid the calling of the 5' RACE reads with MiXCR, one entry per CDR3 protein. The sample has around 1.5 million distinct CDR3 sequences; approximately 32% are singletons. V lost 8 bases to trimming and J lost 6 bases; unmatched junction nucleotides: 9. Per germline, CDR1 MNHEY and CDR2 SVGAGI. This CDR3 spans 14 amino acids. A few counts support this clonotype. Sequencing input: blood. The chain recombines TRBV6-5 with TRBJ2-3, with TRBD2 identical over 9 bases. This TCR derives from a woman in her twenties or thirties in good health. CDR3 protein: CASAAREGRDTQYF. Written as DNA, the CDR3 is TGTGCCAGCGCGGCGCGGGAGGGCCGGGATACGCAGTATTTT.